Given below is one TCR beta chain in context. The antigen is undetermined. V lost 3 bases to trimming and J lost 7 bases, with 13 bases between them. From germline, CDR1 is LNHNV and CDR2 YYDKDF (reference sequence). This CDR3 has 15 residues. Primers included in the PCR were 60 Vbeta and 13 Jbeta primers. The data were produced by immunoSEQ multiplex PCR, yet TCRdb's version contains in-frame clones alone and is incomplete. The sample holds nearly 65,000 clones, almost 75% seen once. This specimen comes from a study of cytomegalovirus exposure and HLA in healthy donors. Study-wide results and caveats: Later analysis suggested most CMV-associated TCR beta chains were HLA-restricted. CMV serostatus alone was available as immune exposure information.

This clonotype originated in a middle-aged man in good health and CMV-seronegative. Input material: PBMCs. V and J are TRBV15 and TRBJ1-6; no clear D. CDR3: CATSRERASNSPLHF. In nucleotides, the CDR3 is TGTGCCACCAGCAGGGAGCGGGCCTCAAATTCACCCCTCCACTTT.